In this sample, the clone carrying this T cell receptor beta chain turned up once. A second PCR, run for about 6 to 11 cycles, used a sample-barcoded 5' primer plus a J-beta primer mix. Each CDR3 protein gets one entry after TCRdb re-called the 5' RACE reads with MiXCR. The profile shows about 1.5 million distinct CDR3 sequences, 35% to 45% of them singletons. The data derive from a study of blood T cells in healthy people across ages. Specimen: blood. The clonotype was recovered from a woman under 30 in good health.

This CDR3 is CASSAIMSNEQFF. The CDR3 coding sequence is TGTGCCAGCAGCGCCATAATGAGCAATGAGCAGTTCTTC. The chain combines TRBV7-2 with TRBJ2-1; D call uncertain. Per the germline V gene, CDR1 is SGHTA and CDR2 is FQGNSA. This CDR3 has 13 amino acids. The V gene lost 5 bases and the J gene lost 6 bases, with 11 bases spanning the gap. The variable domain in full, completed from reference TRBV7-2 and TRBJ2-1, reads GAGVSQSPSNKVTEKGKDVELRCDPISGHTALYWYRQSLGQGLEFLIYFQGNSAPDKSGLPSDRFSAERTGGSVSTLTIQRTQQEDSAVYLCASSAIMSNEQFFGPGTRLTVL.